This T cell receptor beta chain was obtained from a study of regulatory T cells in long-lasting Graves disease. In the study overall: Freshly diagnosed Graves' patients had used antithyroid drugs for under 3 months.

In building TCR beta libraries, iRepertoire HTBI primers were used together with Arm-PCR of CDR3 regions. TCRdb called the multiplex PCR reads again in MiXCR, with one record for every CDR3 protein. The sample lists fewer than 350,000 distinct CDR3 sequences; 18% were seen once. There are many counts of this clonotype. What it recognizes is unknown. The time point was: newly diagnosed GD, antithyroid drugs for less than 3 months. RNA isolated from PBMCs was used to make the TCR library. Roughly 10-milliliter peripheral blood samples went into EDTA tubes. Study-wide points: Persistent disease exhibited a predilection for TRBV28, TRBJ1-2 and TRBJ2-5. Newly diagnosed patients shared approximately 1,000 public clonotypes; persistent patients shared about 2,500.

Trimming left V 6 bases short and J 7 bases short, with 13 bases between. This CDR3 comprises 13 residues. This receptor was obtained from a female donor with Graves disease. The chain combines TRBV12-3 or TRBV12-4 with TRBJ2-1, with D uncertain. Sequenced here: peripheral blood mononuclear cells (PBMCs), sampled at new diagnosis, from a patient treated with antithyroid drugs. The CDR3 loop is CASRQSGKNEQFF. The CDR3 DNA reads as TGTGCCAGCAGGCAATCTGGAAAAAATGAGCAGTTCTTC.